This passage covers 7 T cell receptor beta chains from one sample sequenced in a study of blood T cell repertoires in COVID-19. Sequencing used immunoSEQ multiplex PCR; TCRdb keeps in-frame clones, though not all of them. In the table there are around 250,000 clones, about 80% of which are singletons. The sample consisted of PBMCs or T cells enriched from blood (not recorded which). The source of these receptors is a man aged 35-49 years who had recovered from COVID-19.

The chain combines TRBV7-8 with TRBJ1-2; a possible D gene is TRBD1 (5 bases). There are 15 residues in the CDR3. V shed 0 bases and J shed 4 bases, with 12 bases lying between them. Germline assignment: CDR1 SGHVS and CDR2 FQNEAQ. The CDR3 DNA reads TGTGCCAGCAGCTTAGCGGGGGGGGTAGGCTATGGCTACACCTTC. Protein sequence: CASSLAGGVGYGYTF.

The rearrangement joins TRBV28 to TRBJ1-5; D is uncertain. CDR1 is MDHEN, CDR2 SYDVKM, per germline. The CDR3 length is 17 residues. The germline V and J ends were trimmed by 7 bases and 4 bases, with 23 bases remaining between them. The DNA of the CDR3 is TGTGCCAGCAAGTATCCCCCACGGGAGGGCCTTAATCAGCCCCAGCATTTT. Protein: CASKYPPREGLNQPQHF.

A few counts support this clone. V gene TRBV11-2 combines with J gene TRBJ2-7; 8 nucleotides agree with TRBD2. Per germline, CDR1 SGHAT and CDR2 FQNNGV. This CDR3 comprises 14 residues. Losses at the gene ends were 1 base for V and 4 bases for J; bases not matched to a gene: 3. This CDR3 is CASSLVAGRYEQYF. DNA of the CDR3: TGTGCCAGCAGCTTAGTAGCGGGGAGGTACGAGCAGTACTTC.

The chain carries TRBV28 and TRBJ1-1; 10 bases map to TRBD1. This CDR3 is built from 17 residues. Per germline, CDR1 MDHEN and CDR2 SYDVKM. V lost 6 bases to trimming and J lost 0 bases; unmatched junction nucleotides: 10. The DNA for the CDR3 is TGTGCCAGCAGAAAAAGACAGGGGGCCGCTATGAACACTGAAGCTTTCTTT. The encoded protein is CASRKRQGAAMNTEAFF.

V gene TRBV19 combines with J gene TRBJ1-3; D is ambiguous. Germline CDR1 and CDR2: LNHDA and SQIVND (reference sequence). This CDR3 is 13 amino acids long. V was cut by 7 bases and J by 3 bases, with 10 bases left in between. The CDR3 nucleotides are TGTGCCAGTACGCCGGAGTATGGAAACACCATATATTTT. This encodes CASTPEYGNTIYF.

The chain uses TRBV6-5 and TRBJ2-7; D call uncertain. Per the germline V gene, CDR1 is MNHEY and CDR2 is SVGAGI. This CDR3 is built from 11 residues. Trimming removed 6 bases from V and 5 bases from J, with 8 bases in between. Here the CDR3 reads CASRARDEQYF. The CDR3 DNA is TGTGCCAGCAGGGCTCGGGACGAGCAGTACTTC.

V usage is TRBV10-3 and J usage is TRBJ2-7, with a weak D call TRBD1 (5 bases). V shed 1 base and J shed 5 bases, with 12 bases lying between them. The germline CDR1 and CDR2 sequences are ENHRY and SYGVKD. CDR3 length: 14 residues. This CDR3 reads CAISEFRADHEQYF. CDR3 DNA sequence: TGTGCCATCAGTGAGTTCAGGGCAGACCACGAGCAGTACTTC.